This TCR beta chain derives from a study of blood T cell repertoires in COVID-19. About the study: The United States, Italy and Spain provided the acute and convalescent COVID-19 samples. T cells, B-cell-depleted T cells, or PBMCs supplied cDNA or gDNA.

Per the original data handling: Amplification with reference gene primers provided the estimates of nucleated cell counts. Measured with immunoSEQ multiplex PCR; TCRdb has only the in-frame clones, and not every one. Clone size and V and J calls were adopted from that table, with D and trimming inferred from the DNA. The table lists 150,000 to 200,000 clones, approximately 91% of them singletons. This CDR3 region has 14 residues. Looked up from germline, CDR1 is MNHEY and CDR2 is SVGAGI. V lost 10 bases, J lost 1 base, and 9 bases stayed unmatched. This TCR was sampled from a woman in her late teens or twenties who had recovered from COVID-19. J is TRBJ1-1 and V is TRBV6-5; 7 nucleotides align to TRBD1. The sample was PBMCs or T cells enriched from blood (not recorded which). The CDR3, as DNA: TGTGCCACTTACAGGGGCCCTAGGAACACTGAAGCTTTCTTT. It specifies CATYRGPRNTEAFF.